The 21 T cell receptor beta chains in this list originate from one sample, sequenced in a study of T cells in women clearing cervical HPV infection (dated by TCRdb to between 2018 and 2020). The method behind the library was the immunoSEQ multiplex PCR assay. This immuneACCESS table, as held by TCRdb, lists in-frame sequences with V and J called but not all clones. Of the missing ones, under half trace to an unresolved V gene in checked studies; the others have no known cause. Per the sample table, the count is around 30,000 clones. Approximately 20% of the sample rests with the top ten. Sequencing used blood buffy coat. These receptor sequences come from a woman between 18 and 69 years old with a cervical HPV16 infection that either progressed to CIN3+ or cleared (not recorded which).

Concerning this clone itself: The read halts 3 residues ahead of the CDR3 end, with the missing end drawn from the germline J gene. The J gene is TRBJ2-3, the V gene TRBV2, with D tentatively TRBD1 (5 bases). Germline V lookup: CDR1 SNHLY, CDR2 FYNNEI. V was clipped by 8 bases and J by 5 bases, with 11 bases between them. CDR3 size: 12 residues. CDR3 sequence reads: CASLPRGDTQYF. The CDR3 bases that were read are TGTGCCAGCCTCCCTAGGGGAGATACG.

The CDR3 spells CASSDHQGFEKLFF. CDR3 DNA (partial): TGTGCCAGCAGTGACCATCAGGGCTTTGAAAAG. The chain links TRBV6-1 to TRBJ2-2, with D possibly TRBD1 on 5 matching bases. Read coverage stops 3 residues before the CDR3 terminus; the germline J gene supplies the remainder. CDR3 length equals 14 residues. CDR1 is MNHNS, CDR2 SASEGT, per germline.

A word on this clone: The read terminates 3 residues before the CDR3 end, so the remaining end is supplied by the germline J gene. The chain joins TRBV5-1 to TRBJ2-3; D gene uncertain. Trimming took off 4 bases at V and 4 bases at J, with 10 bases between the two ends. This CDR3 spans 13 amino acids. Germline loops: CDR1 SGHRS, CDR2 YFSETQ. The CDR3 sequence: CASSTMPPDTQYF. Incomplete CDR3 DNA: TGCGCCAGCAGCACAATGCCCCCAGATACG. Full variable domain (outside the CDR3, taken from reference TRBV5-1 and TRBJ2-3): KAGVTQTPRYLIKTRGQQVTLSCSPISGHRSVSWYQQTPGQGLQFLFEYFSETQRNKGNFPGRFSGRQFSNSRSEMNVSTLELGDSALYLCASSTMPPDTQYFGPGTRLTVL.

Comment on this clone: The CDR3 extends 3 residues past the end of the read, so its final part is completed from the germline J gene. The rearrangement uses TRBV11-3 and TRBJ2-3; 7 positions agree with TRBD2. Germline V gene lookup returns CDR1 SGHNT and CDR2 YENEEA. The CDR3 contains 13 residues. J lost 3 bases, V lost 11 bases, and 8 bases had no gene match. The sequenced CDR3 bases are TGTGCCTCGGCCTGGCGGGGGACAGATACG. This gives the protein CASAWRGTDT. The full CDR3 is CASAWRGTDTQYF.

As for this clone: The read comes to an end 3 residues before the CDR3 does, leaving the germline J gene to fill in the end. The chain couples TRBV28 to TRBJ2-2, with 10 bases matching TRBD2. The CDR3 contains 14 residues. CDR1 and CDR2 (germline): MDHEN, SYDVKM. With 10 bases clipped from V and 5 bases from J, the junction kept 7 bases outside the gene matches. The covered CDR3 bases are TGTGCCATCCCCAAGCGGGAGGGGACCGGGGAG. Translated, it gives CAIPKREGTGE. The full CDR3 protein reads CAIPKREGTGELFF.

The part of the CDR3 DNA that was read is TGTGCCAGTAGCAAGTCCCGGGACAGGGTCTCTATGAACACTGAA. Residues: CASSKSRDRVSMNTE. The CDR3, in full, reads CASSKSRDRVSMNTEAFF. The chain combines TRBV19 with TRBJ1-1; 9 nucleotides line up with TRBD1. The read gets to within 3 residues of the CDR3 end, and the germline J gene fills in the rest. The germline V gene encodes CDR1 LNHDA and CDR2 SQIVND (reference sequence). V shed 6 bases and J 0 bases; nucleotides not matched to a gene: 14. The CDR3 spans 18 residues.

The DNA read from the CDR3 is TGTGCCAGCAGCGTAGGTACACAGTCCCAGTCATATGGC. This gives the protein CASSVGTQSQSYG. The CDR3 as a whole reads CASSVGTQSQSYGYTF. The chain is built from TRBV9 and TRBJ1-2; no firm D call. Read data end 3 residues before the CDR3 end; the end is taken from the germline J gene. Germline V gene sequence: CDR1 SGDLS, CDR2 YYNGEE. The germline V and J ends were trimmed by 0 bases and 5 bases, with 17 bases remaining between them. The CDR3 is made up of 16 amino acids.

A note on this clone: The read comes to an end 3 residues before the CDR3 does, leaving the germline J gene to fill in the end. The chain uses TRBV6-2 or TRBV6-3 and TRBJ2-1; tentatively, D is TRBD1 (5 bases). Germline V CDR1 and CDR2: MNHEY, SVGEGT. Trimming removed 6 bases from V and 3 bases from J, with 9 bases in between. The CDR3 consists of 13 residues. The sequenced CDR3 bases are TGTGCCAGCAGAGTAGGGGACTACAATGAG. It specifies CASRVGDYNE. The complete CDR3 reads CASRVGDYNEQFF.

The CDR3 loop reads CASSLRDREETQYF. The sequenced CDR3 bases are TGTGCCAGCTCTCTAAGGGACAGGGAAGAGACG. The rearrangement uses TRBV11-3 and TRBJ2-3; 9 bases map to TRBD1. The read falls 3 residues short of the CDR3 end, and the missing part is taken from the germline J gene. This CDR3 has 14 amino acids. From germline, CDR1 is SGHNT and CDR2 YENEEA.

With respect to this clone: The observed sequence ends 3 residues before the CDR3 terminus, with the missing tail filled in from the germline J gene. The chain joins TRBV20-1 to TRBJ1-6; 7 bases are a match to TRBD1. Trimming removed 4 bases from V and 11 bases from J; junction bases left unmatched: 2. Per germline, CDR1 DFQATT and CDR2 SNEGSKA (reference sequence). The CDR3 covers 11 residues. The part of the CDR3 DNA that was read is TGCAGTGCTAAGGGGGCCCCACCC. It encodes CSAKGAPP. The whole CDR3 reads CSAKGAPPLHF.

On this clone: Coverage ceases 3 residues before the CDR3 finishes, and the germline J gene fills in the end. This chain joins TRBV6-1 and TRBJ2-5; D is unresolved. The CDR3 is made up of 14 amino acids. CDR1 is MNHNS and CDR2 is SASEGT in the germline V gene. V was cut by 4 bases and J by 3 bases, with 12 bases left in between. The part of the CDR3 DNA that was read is TGTGCCAGCAGTGTAGGTCAGGCGAAAGAGACC. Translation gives CASSVGQAKET. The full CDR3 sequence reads CASSVGQAKETQYF.

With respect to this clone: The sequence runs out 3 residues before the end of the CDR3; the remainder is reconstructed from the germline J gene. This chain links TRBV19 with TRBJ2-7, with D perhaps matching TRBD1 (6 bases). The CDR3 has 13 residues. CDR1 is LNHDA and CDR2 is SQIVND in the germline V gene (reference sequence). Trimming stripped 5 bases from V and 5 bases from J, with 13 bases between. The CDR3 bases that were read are TGTGCCAGTAGTTCAGACAGGTCTAACGAG. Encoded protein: CASSSDRSNE. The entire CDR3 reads CASSSDRSNEQYF. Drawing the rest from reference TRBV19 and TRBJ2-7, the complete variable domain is DGGITQSPKYLFRKEGQNVTLSCEQNLNHDAMYWYRQDPGQGLRLIYYSQIVNDFQKGDIAEGYSVSREKKESFPLTVTSAQKNPTAFYLCASSSDRSNEQYFGPGTRLTVT.

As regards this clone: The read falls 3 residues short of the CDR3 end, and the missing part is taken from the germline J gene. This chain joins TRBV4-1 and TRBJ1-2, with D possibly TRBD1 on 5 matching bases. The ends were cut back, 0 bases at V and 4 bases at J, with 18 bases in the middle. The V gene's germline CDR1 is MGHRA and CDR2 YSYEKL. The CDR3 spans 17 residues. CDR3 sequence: CASSQDPSGGRSYGYTF. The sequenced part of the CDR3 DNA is TGCGCCAGCAGCCAAGACCCTTCGGGGGGTCGCTCCTATGGC.

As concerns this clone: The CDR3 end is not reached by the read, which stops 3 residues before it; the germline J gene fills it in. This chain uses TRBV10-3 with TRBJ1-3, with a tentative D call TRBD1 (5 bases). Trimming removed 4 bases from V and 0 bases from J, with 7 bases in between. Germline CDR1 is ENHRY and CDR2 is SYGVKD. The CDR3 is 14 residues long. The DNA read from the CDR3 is TGTGCCATCAGTGGGACACGCTCTGGAAACACC. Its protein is CAISGTRSGNT. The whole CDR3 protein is CAISGTRSGNTIYF.

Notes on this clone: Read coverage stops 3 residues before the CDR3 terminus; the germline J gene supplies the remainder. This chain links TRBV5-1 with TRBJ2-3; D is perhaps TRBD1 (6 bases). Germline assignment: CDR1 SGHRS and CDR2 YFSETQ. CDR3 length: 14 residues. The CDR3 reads CASSEDSRDQPQYF. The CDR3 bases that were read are TGCGCCAGCAGCGAGGACAGTAGGGATCAGCCG.

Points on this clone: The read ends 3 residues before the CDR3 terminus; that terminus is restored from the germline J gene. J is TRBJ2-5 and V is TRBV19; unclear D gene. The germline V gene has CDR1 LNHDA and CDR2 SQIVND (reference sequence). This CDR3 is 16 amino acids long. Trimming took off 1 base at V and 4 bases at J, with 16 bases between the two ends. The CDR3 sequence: CASSIVRQVMGETQYF. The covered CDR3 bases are TGTGCCAGTAGTATAGTACGGCAGGTGATGGGAGAGACC. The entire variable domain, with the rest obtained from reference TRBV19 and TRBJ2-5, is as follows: DGGITQSPKYLFRKEGQNVTLSCEQNLNHDAMYWYRQDPGQGLRLIYYSQIVNDFQKGDIAEGYSVSREKKESFPLTVTSAQKNPTAFYLCASSIVRQVMGETQYFGPGTRLLVL.

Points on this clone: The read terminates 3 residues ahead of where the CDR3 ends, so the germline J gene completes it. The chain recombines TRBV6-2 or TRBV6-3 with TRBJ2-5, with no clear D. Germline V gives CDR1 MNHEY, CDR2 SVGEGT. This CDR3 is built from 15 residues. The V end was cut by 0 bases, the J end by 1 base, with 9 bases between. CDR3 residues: CASSYSRAIQETQYF. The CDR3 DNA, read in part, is TGTGCCAGCAGTTACTCAAGGGCGATCCAAGAGACC.

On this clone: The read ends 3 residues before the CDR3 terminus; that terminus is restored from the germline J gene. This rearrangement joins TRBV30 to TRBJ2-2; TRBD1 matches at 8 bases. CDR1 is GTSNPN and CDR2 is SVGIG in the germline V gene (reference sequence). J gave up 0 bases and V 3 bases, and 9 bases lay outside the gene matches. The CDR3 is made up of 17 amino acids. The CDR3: CAWSGGQGIANTGELFF. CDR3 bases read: TGTGCCTGGAGCGGAGGACAGGGAATCGCGAACACCGGGGAG. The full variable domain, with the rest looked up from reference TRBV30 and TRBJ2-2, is SQTIHQWPATLVQPVGSPLSLECTVEGTSNPNLYWYRQAAGRGLQLLFYSVGIGQISSEVPQNLSASRPQDRQFILSSKKLLLSDSGFYLCAWSGGQGIANTGELFFGEGSRLTVL.

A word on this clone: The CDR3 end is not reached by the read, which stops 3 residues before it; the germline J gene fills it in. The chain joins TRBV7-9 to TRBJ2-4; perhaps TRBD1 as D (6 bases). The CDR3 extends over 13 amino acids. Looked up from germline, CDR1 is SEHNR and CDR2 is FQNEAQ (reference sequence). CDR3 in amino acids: CASSSGQSDGQYF. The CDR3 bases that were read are TGTGCCAGCAGCAGCGGACAGAGTGATGGT.

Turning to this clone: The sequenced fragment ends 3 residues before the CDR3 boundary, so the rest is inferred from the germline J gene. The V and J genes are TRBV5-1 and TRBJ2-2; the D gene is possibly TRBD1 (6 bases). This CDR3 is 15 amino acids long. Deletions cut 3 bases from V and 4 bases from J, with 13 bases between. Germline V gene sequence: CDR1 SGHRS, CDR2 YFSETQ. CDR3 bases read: TGCGCCAGCAGCTCGGGGACACGGGCCACCGGGGAG. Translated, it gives CASSSGTRATGE. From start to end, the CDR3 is CASSSGTRATGELFF.

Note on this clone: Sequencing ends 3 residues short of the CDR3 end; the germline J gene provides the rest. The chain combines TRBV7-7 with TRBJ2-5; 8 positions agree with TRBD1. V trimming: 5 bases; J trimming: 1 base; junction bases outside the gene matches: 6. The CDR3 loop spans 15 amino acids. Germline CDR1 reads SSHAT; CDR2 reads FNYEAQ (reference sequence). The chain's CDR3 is CASSIQGGGQETQYF. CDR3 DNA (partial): TGTGCCAGCAGCATACAGGGGGGAGGCCAAGAGACC.